Listed below are T cell receptor beta chains from one sample, sequenced in a study of CD8+CD57+ T cells in acquired aplastic anemia. TCRdb redid the calling of the reads with MiXCR, one entry per CDR3 protein. This table holds 100,000 to 120,000 distinct CDR3 sequences, 51% found once. Specimen: sorted CD4+, CD8+, or CD8+CD57+ T cells (not recorded which) from PBMCs. The receptors were gathered from a human donor in good health, serving as a control. Each CDR3 is given with its conserved first and last residue. A D gene is named only where the DNA matches it firmly. Clone size is given for some rows only: seen once, a few or many times, or a class if the clone is expanded.

NA	few	TRBJ2-3	TRBV24-1	CASSLAGATDTQYF	TGTGCCAGCAGCTTGGCGGGGGCCACAGATACGCAGTATTTT
NA	NA	TRBJ1-4	TRBV29-1	CSVEDPGTNEKLFF	TGCAGCGTTGAAGATCCGGGGACTAATGAAAAACTGTTTTTT
TRBD2	many	TRBJ2-1	TRBV20-1	CSARGSLAGQPLYNEQFF	TGCAGTGCTAGAGGAAGCCTAGCGGGGCAGCCCCTCTACAATGAGCAGTTCTTC
NA	many	TRBJ2-3	TRBV12-3/TRBV12-4	CASKGGGVDTQYF	TGTGCCAGTAAGGGAGGGGGGGTCGATACGCAGTATTTT
TRBD1	NA	TRBJ1-2	TRBV9	CASSPGGTGNYGYTF	TGTGCCAGCAGCCCCGGGGGGACAGGGAACTATGGCTACACCTTC
NA	NA	TRBJ1-2	TRBV12-3/TRBV12-4	CASSQWTDNGYTF	TGTGCCAGCAGTCAGTGGACAGATAATGGCTACACCTTC
TRBD1	NA	TRBJ1-6	TRBV7-8	CASSFGTGNSPLHF	TGTGCCAGCAGCTTCGGGACAGGGAATTCACCCCTCCACTTT
NA	NA	TRBJ2-2	TRBV13	CASSSRNRERGTGELFF	TGTGCCAGCAGCTCGAGAAACAGGGAGAGAGGGACCGGGGAGCTGTTTTTT
NA	many	TRBJ1-5	TRBV6-1	CASAWGGQPQHF	TGTGCCAGCGCGTGGGGAGGCCAGCCCCAGCATTTT
NA	few	TRBJ2-7	TRBV7-9	CASSPEQGYEQYF	TGTGCCAGCAGCCCGGAACAGGGTTACGAGCAGTACTTC
NA	few	TRBJ1-6	TRBV7-3	CASSLKEGSPLHF	TGTGCCAGCAGCTTAAAGGAGGGATCACCCCTCCACTTT
NA	NA	TRBJ1-3	TRBV9	CASSVGPTGSGNTIYF	TGTGCCAGCAGCGTAGGCCCAACCGGCTCTGGAAACACCATATATTTT
NA	NA	TRBJ2-3	TRBV2	CASTFETDTQYF	TGTGCCAGCACGTTTGAGACAGATACGCAGTATTTT
TRBD2	many	TRBJ2-7	TRBV9	CASSVGLASYEQYF	TGTGCCAGCAGCGTAGGACTAGCGAGCTACGAGCAGTACTTC
NA	NA	TRBJ2-1	TRBV11-1	CASSLGESVNNEQFF	TGTGCCAGCAGCTTGGGGGAATCCGTCAACAATGAGCAGTTCTTC
TRBD1	NA	TRBJ1-2	TRBV3-1	CASSLQGVGYTF	TGTGCCAGCAGCCTACAGGGGGTTGGCTACACCTTC
NA	many	TRBJ1-1	TRBV6-5	CASSYSVGGPAGAFF	TGTGCCAGCAGTTACTCGGTGGGGGGGCCAGCCGGAGCTTTCTTT
TRBD2	many	TRBJ2-7	TRBV11-2	CASSLGGGLYEQYF	TGTGCCAGCAGCTTAGGCGGGGGGCTCTACGAGCAGTACTTC
NA	many	TRBJ1-1	TRBV19	CASSIERQVNTEAFF	TGTGCCAGTAGTATAGAACGGCAGGTAAACACTGAAGCTTTCTTT
NA	NA	TRBJ2-2	TRBV24-1	CATSDFRDKNTGELFF	TGTGCCACCAGTGATTTTCGGGACAAGAACACCGGGGAGCTGTTTTTT
TRBD1	many	TRBJ2-1	TRBV7-9	CASPPGTGTIEQFF	TGTGCCAGCCCTCCCGGGACAGGCACAATTGAGCAGTTCTTC
NA	once	TRBJ2-1	TRBV29-1	CSVTGTFHYNEQFF	TGCAGCGTTACCGGGACTTTTCACTACAATGAGCAGTTCTTC
NA	NA	TRBJ1-1	TRBV20-1	CSARDLLAGDIVNTEAFF	TGCAGTGCTAGAGATCTGCTAGCGGGGGACATCGTGAACACTGAAGCTTTCTTT
NA	NA	TRBJ1-4	TRBV25-1	CASSETRGGANEKLFF	TGTGCCAGCAGTGAAACCCGGGGGGGGGCGAATGAAAAACTGTTTTTT
NA	many	TRBJ2-2	TRBV6-1	CASSPGPGSGELFF	TGTGCCAGCAGCCCCGGACCTGGGAGCGGGGAGCTGTTTTTT
TRBD2	NA	TRBJ2-7	TRBV7-8	CASSLGTSGGGTYEQYF	TGTGCCAGCAGCTTAGGGACTAGCGGGGGGGGGACCTACGAGCAGTACTTC
NA	NA	TRBJ1-1	TRBV25-1	CASSLKGGYAEAFF	TGTGCCAGCAGTCTTAAGGGGGGATACGCTGAAGCTTTCTTT
TRBD1	few	TRBJ2-7	TRBV25-1	CASSDPGQGEREQYF	TGTGCCAGCAGTGACCCCGGACAGGGGGAACGCGAGCAGTACTTC
TRBD2	NA	TRBJ2-5	TRBV2	CASSELAGVQETQYF	TGTGCCAGCAGTGAACTAGCGGGGGTCCAAGAGACCCAGTACTTC